This T cell receptor (beta chain) was documented in a study of shared clonotypes between healthy human individuals. Authors' data handling: ImmunoSEQ sequences covered only the junction and lacked quality scores; filtering therefore differed. TCRdb keeps only in-frame clones here, not all; method: immunoSEQ multiplex PCR. V and J calls and clone size come straight from that table; D and trimming were deduced from the DNA. The sample has 640,000 or so clones; approximately 75% are singletons. Trimming cost V 10 bases and J 6 bases; bases outside gene matches: 17. The CDR3 loop spans 15 amino acids. CDR1 and CDR2 (germline): MNHEY, SVGAGI. The sample holds many counts of this clone.

The chain carries TRBV6-5 and TRBJ2-7; the match to TRBD1 covers 8 bases. The receptor was isolated from a woman aged 30 to 39 in good health. The sample consisted of memory CD4+ T cells sorted from blood. The sample's subset: CD45RA-negative fraction. This CDR3 reads CATGSPMTGVGEQYF. Written as DNA, the CDR3 is TGTGCCACCGGCAGTCCGATGACAGGGGTTGGCGAGCAGTACTTC.